The entry below describes one T cell receptor beta chain. What it recognizes is unknown. Trimming at V came to 6 bases and at J to 8 bases, leaving 13 bases not matched to a gene. Per the germline V gene, CDR1 is SEHNR and CDR2 is FQNEAQ (reference sequence). This CDR3 has 15 residues. Unexposed donor CD4+ T cells date from about 2011-2019, before the COVID-19 pandemic. Isolation of CD4+ T cells took place after around 11 days in culture. As cell numbers allowed, unexposed-donor CD4+ T cells faced SARS-CoV-2 S/N and four cold-coronavirus spikes. TCRdb's copy holds only in-frame clones and misses some; the assay was immunoSEQ multiplex PCR. The sample consists of around 23,000 clones, approximately 68% of them appearing once. These data are taken from a study of CD4 T cells in relation to SARS-CoV-2 and coronaviruses. Study-wide context: Controls used an HIV-1 Nef peptide pool or no peptide. Crossreactive spike epitopes shared across donors were mapped to their HLA restriction.

The study, taken as a whole, reports: In roughly 60% of donors, memory CD4+ clonotypes crossrecognized SARS-CoV-2 and at least one common cold coronavirus spike.

This chain joins TRBV7-9 and TRBJ2-3, with 8 bases that match TRBD2. This sequence originates from a human donor in good health. Sequencing input: CD4+ T cells from PBMCs, cultured in vitro. CDR3 region: CASSPRGGAGGTQYF. The CDR3 DNA reads TGTGCCAGCAGTCCCCGGGGGGGGGCAGGTGGTACGCAGTATTTT. The complete variable domain, with remaining parts taken from reference TRBV7-9 and TRBJ2-3, reads DTGVSQNPRHKITKRGQNVTFRCDPISEHNRLYWYRQTLGQGPEFLTYFQNEAQLEKSRLLSDRFSAERPKGSFSTLEIQRTEQGDSAMYLCASSPRGGAGGTQYFGPGTRLTVL.